A selection of T cell receptor beta chains follows, all from one sample in a study of T cell repertoires in cytomegalovirus infection. Using its own MiXCR run on the reads, TCRdb lists one record per CDR3 protein. The sample includes approximately 100,000 distinct CDR3 sequences, under 25% of them seen just once. Sequenced: CD8+ T cells from PBMCs. The origin of the receptors is a human donor in good health (CMV status not recorded). Some clones in this sample may be carry-over from other donors' samples. CDR3s include the opening cysteine and the closing phenylalanine or tryptophan. D genes are given only for firm matches. Size values are once, few and many counts, or a class for expanded clones, and some rows have none.

j_call | d_call | v_call | clone_size | cdr3_nt | cdr3_aa
TRBJ1-1 | . | TRBV25-1 | . | TGTGCCAGCAGTGAATGGAGCACAGGGATAACTTTCTTT | CASSEWSTGITFF
TRBJ1-5 | . | TRBV14 | . | TGTGCCAGCAGCCAATCGAGAGGGCCCCAGCATTTT | CASSQSRGPQHF
TRBJ2-3 | . | TRBV7-9 | many | TGTGCCAGCACCCCCTCGGAGGATACGCAGTATTTT | CASTPSEDTQYF
TRBJ2-7 | . | TRBV27 | . | TGTGCCAGCAGTTTATCGGCGACAGGCTCTCCGGGCGAGCAGTACTTC | CASSLSATGSPGEQYF
TRBJ2-1 | TRBD2 | TRBV7-9 | many | TGTGCCAGCAGCTTAGGGCTAGCGGGAGGTCGTAATGAGCAGTTCTTC | CASSLGLAGGRNEQFF
TRBJ1-4 | . | TRBV25-1 | many | TGTGCCAGCACCTTCAAAGGATCACTGTTTTTT | CASTFKGSLFF
TRBJ2-3 | TRBD1 | TRBV7-9 | . | TGTGCCAGCAGCTTAGATTGGACAGGGGGCGAGATAAGCACAGATACGCAGTATTTT | CASSLDWTGGEISTDTQYF
TRBJ2-5 | TRBD1 | TRBV6-6 | . | TGTGCCAGCAACCAGGGGGCAGAGACCCAGTACTTC | CASNQGAETQYF
TRBJ2-7 | TRBD2 | TRBV20-1 | many | TGCAGTGCTCGTCCGGGACTAGCGGGAAAGCAGTACTTC | CSARPGLAGKQYF
TRBJ2-7 | TRBD1 | TRBV13 | . | TGTGCCAGCAGCGGACAGGGGGGCGAGCAGTACTTC | CASSGQGGEQYF
TRBJ2-1 | TRBD1 | TRBV28 | many | TGTGCCAGCAGGGTACTCCGGGACAGGAGCAATGAGCAGTTCTTC | CASRVLRDRSNEQFF
TRBJ1-1 | . | TRBV19 | . | TGTGCCAGTAGTGCGGACGGCCTTCTGAACACTGAAGCTTTCTTT | CASSADGLLNTEAFF
TRBJ1-2 | TRBD1 | TRBV10-3 | few | TGTGCCATCTCCGGGACAGCCTATGGCTACACCTTC | CAISGTAYGYTF
TRBJ2-7 | . | TRBV5-6 | few | TGTGCCAGCAGTCCCGGGACCCCGGGCTACGAGCAGTACTTC | CASSPGTPGYEQYF
TRBJ2-1 | . | TRBV7-8 | many | TGTGCCAGCAGCCGGGACGGTCGTTCCTACAATGAGCAGTTCTTC | CASSRDGRSYNEQFF